This paragraph reports one T cell receptor beta chain. Its antigen is not yet known. Per-nucleotide qualities are absent, and no much larger clonotype sits a single base away. The data stem from a study of blood T cell repertoires in COVID-19 (dated by TCRdb to between 2020 and 2021). With respect to the entire study: The collaborator samples originated in the United States, Italy and Spain and spanned the acute and convalescent phases of COVID-19. The material from the prospective study consisted of cDNA or gDNA derived from T cells, B-cell-depleted T cells, or PBMCs. Where available, HLA class I and class II types were obtained from metadata supplied by the sample provider rather than from assay-based typing. A freely available public database, intended as a resource for researchers studying the immune response to SARS-CoV-2, is where the repertoires were released. The samples were drawn from the first 160 participants of the ongoing ImmuneRACE study and from 950 to 1,500 subjects provided by 6 global collaborators. Deeply sampled blood TCRbeta repertoires from subjects exposed to, actively infected with, or recovered from COVID-19 were included in the dataset. Nearly every sample came with metadata listing a de-identified subject ID, COVID-19 status, age in years and sex.

TCRbeta CDR3 regions were amplified from genomic DNA by means of the immunoSEQ Assay, a bias-controlled multiplex PCR. For the original study's pipeline: Within the assay, amplification of reference gene primers was used to estimate how many nucleated cells each sample contained. Sequence reads were collapsed and filtered to measure the absolute abundance of every unique TCRbeta CDR3 rearrangement. For each sample, productive Simpson clonality was calculated by taking the square root of Simpson's diversity index across productive rearrangements. TCRdb carries this immuneACCESS record with in-frame sequences only. Its versions omit some clonotypes, under half of them owing to an unresolved V gene in the studies checked, with the rest unexplained. V and J calls and clone size follow that table, whereas D and trimming were derived from the DNA. For this sample there are over 110,000 clones; approximately 84% appear just once. Of the sample, about 5.5% falls within the top ten clones.

Participants in the prospective study were enrolled through a virtual design, were aged about 18 to 100 years, and lived in approximately 25 United States geographic areas. In the prospective study, cohorts were assigned on the basis of participant-reported clinical history obtained from a screening survey and a study questionnaire. In the prospective study, whole blood, serum and a nasopharyngeal or oropharyngeal swab were collected from each participant by mobile phlebotomists. Over an approximately two-month period, participants in the prospective study had the option of providing additional blood draws and questionnaires. Blood samples from the prospective study were shipped frozen or at room temperature prior to DNA extraction. Results and caveats for the whole study, not just this receptor: Clinical and demographic metadata were provided uncurated, with the amount varying by source and participant.

Sequencing used PBMCs or T cells enriched from blood (not recorded which). The TCR originated in a man in his forties or fifties with acute COVID-19.

The DNA reads as follows: TGTGCCAGCAGTTACTATGAGGCCTCTGGAAACACCATATATTTT. It translates to CASSYYEASGNTIYF. This chain is built from TRBV6-2 or TRBV6-3 and TRBJ1-3; no D segment can be confidently identified. The V and J ends are trimmed by 1 base and 0 bases, leaving 7 bases between them. The CDR3 sequence holds 15 residues, the cysteine and phenylalanine included. Of the read, only the CDR3 DNA is kept; its 45 bases are in frame from base 1. Taken from the germline V gene, the CDR1 and CDR2 loops are MNHEY and SVGEGT.